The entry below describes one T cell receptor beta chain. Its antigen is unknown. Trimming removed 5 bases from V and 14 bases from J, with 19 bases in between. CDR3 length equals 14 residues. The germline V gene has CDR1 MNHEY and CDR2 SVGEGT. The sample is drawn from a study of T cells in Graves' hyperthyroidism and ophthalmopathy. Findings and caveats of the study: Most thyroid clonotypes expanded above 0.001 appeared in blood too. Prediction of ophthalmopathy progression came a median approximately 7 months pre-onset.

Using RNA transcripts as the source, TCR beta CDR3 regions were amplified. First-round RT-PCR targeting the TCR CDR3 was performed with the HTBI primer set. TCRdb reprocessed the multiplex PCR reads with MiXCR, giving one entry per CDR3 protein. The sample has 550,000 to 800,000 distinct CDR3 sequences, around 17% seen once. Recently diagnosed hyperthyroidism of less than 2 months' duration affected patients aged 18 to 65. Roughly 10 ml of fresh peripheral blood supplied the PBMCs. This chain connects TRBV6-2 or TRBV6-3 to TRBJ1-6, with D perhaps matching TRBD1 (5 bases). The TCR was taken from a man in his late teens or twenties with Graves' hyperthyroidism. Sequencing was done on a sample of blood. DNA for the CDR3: TGTGCCAGCAGTGGGGGGACCGCGAATTTGGCCCTCCACTTT. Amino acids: CASSGGTANLALHF.